This T cell receptor (beta chain) was documented in a study of early T cells in non-severe SARS-CoV-2 infection. Across the whole study: Unsorted whole blood bulk RNA was sequenced, with unpaired chains.

CDR3 length: 11 amino acids. Germline V gives CDR1 SQVTM, CDR2 ANQGSEA. V lost 6 bases and J lost 3, with 8 bases in between. This clonotype was detected only a few times. TCRdb reprocessed the 5' RACE reads via MiXCR and lists one record per CDR3 protein. The table records under 70,000 distinct CDR3 sequences, 5% to 6.5% of them present only once. The chain has TRBV29-1 and TRBJ2-5, with D possibly being TRBD1 (6 bases). The sequences come from whole blood, collected at baseline. The sequence came from an adult who was a healthcare worker with PCR-confirmed SARS-CoV-2 infection or an uninfected control (not recorded which). CDR3 DNA sequence: TGCAGCGTGGACAGAGAAGAGACCCAGTACTTC. Translation: CSVDREETQYF.